This T cell receptor (beta chain) was recorded in a study of shared clonotypes between healthy human individuals. The assay ran at deep level. Under the authors' procedure: Filtering of immunoSEQ junctional sequences could not match full-length read filtering. Here immunoSEQ multiplex PCR was the method, and the copy in TCRdb shows in-frame clones only, minus some. V and J calls and clone size are as listed in that table; D and trimming were resolved from the DNA. The sample contains around 500,000 clones, 75% to 85% of which appear only once. The receptor's source is a woman aged 40 to 50 in good health. Some clones in this sample may be carry-over from other donors' samples. Specimen: PBMCs.

Here the CDR3 DNA reads TGTGCCAGCAGTCCGGGACAGGGGGCAATGTACGAGCAGTACTTC. Protein sequence: CASSPGQGAMYEQYF. The chain is built from TRBV28 and TRBJ2-7; 12 bases line up with TRBD1. Trimming at V came to 5 bases and at J to 4 bases, leaving 6 bases not matched to a gene. The CDR3 length is 15 residues. Germline CDR1 reads MDHEN; CDR2 reads SYDVKM.